The rows below give T cell receptor beta chains drawn from one sample of a study of preoperative IRX-2 immunotherapy in early breast cancer. Profiling relied on immunoSEQ multiplex PCR, and the TCRdb table lists in-frame clones only, not all of them. The sample holds around 38,000 clones; 77% are singletons and the top ten take 1% to 1.5%. The specimen comprised tumor tissue, sampled after IRX-2 immunotherapy. The source of these receptors is a human donor with breast cancer. CDR3s include the opening cysteine and the closing phenylalanine or tryptophan. A D gene is named only where the DNA matches it firmly. A clone size is listed for some rows: how often the clone was seen (once, few, many), or a class if it is expanded.

abundance	v_gene	d_gene	j_gene	CDR3nt	CDR3aa
-	TRBV18	-	TRBJ1-4	TGTGCCAGCTCACCGGTCTCAACTAATGAAAAACTGTTTTTT	CASSPVSTNEKLFF
few	TRBV11-3	-	TRBJ2-2	TGTGCCAGCAGCTTAATCGGGCAGGCCGGGGAGCTGTTTTTT	CASSLIGQAGELFF
-	TRBV11-3	-	TRBJ2-7	TGTGCCAGCAGCTTGGGGGCCCCGGGTTCTAGCTACGAGCAGTACTTC	CASSLGAPGSSYEQYF
-	TRBV11-3	TRBD2	TRBJ2-1	TGTGCCAGCAGCTTAGGGGGGAGGGCCGAGAATGAGCAGTTCTTC	CASSLGGRAENEQFF
-	TRBV5-1	TRBD2	TRBJ2-5	TGCGCCAGCAGCTTGGAGGCGGGAGTAAAAGAGACCCAGTACTTC	CASSLEAGVKETQYF
once	TRBV5-1	-	TRBJ1-1	TGCGCCAGCAGCTTGAGGTCGATTCCTAGTGAAGCTTTCTTT	CASSLRSIPSEAFF
-	TRBV6-8	-	TRBJ1-4	TGTGCCAGCAGTTACCCCCCGGCAGGCGCAACTAATGAAAAACTGTTTTTT	CASSYPPAGATNEKLFF
medium-sized	TRBV11-3	-	TRBJ1-1	TGTGCCAGCAGCTTGGAGGGAACGGGGTTTGAAGCTTTCTTT	CASSLEGTGFEAFF
-	TRBV11-3	TRBD2	TRBJ2-3	TGTGCCAGCAGCCCTACAGCGGGGGGGGCGACAGATACGCAGTATTTT	CASSPTAGGATDTQYF
-	TRBV10-2	-	TRBJ1-4	TGCGCCAGCAGTGAGTCAGGGGTGGATGAAAAACTGTTTTTT	CASSESGVDEKLFF
-	TRBV15	-	TRBJ1-2	TGTGCCACCAGCAGAGGAGGGGCCGGAGTAAATTCCTATGGCTACACCTTC	CATSRGGAGVNSYGYTF
-	TRBV5-1	TRBD1	TRBJ2-5	TGCGCCAGCATCCAGGGGGACGTGTTCACAGAGACCCAGTACTTC	CASIQGDVFTETQYF
-	TRBV5-1	TRBD2	TRBJ2-5	TGCGCCAGCAGAAGACTAGCGGGAGGACAAGAGACCCAGTACTTC	CASRRLAGGQETQYF
-	TRBV6-8	-	TRBJ2-1	TGTGCCAGTGTTCCTCTGGGCTACAATGAGCAGTTCTTC	CASVPLGYNEQFF
few	TRBV7-6	TRBD2	TRBJ2-2	TGTGCCAGCAGCCCCATAGCCAGCGGGACCCCGAACACCGGGGAGCTGTTTTTT	CASSPIASGTPNTGELFF
once	TRBV27	-	TRBJ2-3	TGTGCCAGCAGTCAGCTACCGGGACGATCAGATACGCAGTATTTT	CASSQLPGRSDTQYF
once	TRBV18	TRBD2	TRBJ2-6	TGTGCCAGCTCAGGACTAGCGGGGGGGTCTGGGGCCAACGTCCTGACTTTC	CASSGLAGGSGANVLTF
-	TRBV19	-	TRBJ2-6	TGTGCCAGTAGTATCGATGGCAGAGAAGCTGGGGCCAACGTCCTGACTTTC	CASSIDGREAGANVLTF
-	TRBV11-3	TRBD2	TRBJ2-5	TGTGCCAGCAGCCAAAGCGGCGGGGGGGCCAGCGAGACCCAGTACTTC	CASSQSGGGASETQYF
-	TRBV5-1	TRBD1	TRBJ2-7	TGCGCCAGCAGCTCCTCTTTGGGACAGTCCTACGAGCAGTACTTC	CASSSSLGQSYEQYF
few	TRBV6-8	TRBD1	TRBJ2-7	TGTGCCAGCAGTATCGACAGGGTGGGCGAGCAGTACTTC	CASSIDRVGEQYF
-	TRBV11-3	-	TRBJ2-3	TGTGCCAGCAGCCCGTCGCGTACAGGGCCCTTCACAGATACGCAGTATTTT	CASSPSRTGPFTDTQYF
-	TRBV29-1	-	TRBJ2-7	TGCAGCGTTGAAAGGAGTGGGGGAAACGAGCAGTACTTC	CSVERSGGNEQYF
once	TRBV10-1	-	TRBJ2-1	TGCGCCAGCAGTGAGAAGGTTACCTACAATGAGCAGTTCTTC	CASSEKVTYNEQFF
-	TRBV6-8	-	TRBJ1-2	TGTGCCAGCAGTTACGGGGCTCCGTGGGGAGGCTATGGCTACACCTTC	CASSYGAPWGGYGYTF
-	TRBV10-2	-	TRBJ1-1	TGCGCCAGCAGTGAGTCGCCGACAGTCAAGAACACTGAAGCTTTCTTT	CASSESPTVKNTEAFF